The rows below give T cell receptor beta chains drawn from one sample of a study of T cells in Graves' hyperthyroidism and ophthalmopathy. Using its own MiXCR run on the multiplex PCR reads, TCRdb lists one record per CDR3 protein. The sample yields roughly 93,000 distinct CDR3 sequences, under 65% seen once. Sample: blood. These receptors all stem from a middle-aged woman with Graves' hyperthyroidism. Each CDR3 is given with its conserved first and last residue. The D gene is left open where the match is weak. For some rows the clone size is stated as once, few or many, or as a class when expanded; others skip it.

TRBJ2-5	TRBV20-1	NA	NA	TGCAGTGCTAGCGGGGGACAAGAGACCCAATACTTC	CSASGGQETQYF
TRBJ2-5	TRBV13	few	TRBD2	TGTGCCAGCATTAGTAGTGCGGGAGCTTCAGAGACCCAGTACTTC	CASISSAGASETQYF
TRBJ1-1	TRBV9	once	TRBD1	TGTGCCAGCAGAGGTGAAGGGGGGGACAGTGACTACACTGAAGCTTTCTTT	CASRGEGGDSDYTEAFF
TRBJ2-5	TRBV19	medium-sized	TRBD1	TGTGCCAGTAGCTCGGAACGGGGACAGGGTCGGGAGACCCAGTACTTC	CASSSERGQGRETQYF
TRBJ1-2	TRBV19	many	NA	TGTGCCAGCAGTAACGGGTACTACGGCTACACCTTC	CASSNGYYGYTF
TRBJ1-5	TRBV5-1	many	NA	TGCGCCAGCAGCTTGGGGGGGGCAGGGACCGACCAGCCCCAGCATTTT	CASSLGGAGTDQPQHF
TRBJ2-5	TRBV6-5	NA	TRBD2	TGTGCCAGCAGTTTAATGCGGGGGGAGACCCAGTACTTC	CASSLMRGETQYF
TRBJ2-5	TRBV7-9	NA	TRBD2	TGTGCCAGCAGCTTTAGGACTAGCGGGAGCAGGGAGACCCAGTACTTC	CASSFRTSGSRETQYF
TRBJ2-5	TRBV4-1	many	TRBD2	TGCGCCAGCAGCCAAGAGGAACTAGCGGGACCAGAGACCCAGTACTTC	CASSQEELAGPETQYF
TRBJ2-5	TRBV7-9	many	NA	TGTGCCAGCAGCCGCAGGGACCCCGGGCGGGAGACCCAGTACTTC	CASSRRDPGRETQYF
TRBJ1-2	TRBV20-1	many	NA	TGCAGTGCTAGCCCTGACAGGAATGTCTATGGCTACACCTTC	CSASPDRNVYGYTF
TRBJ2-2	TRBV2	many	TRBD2	TGTGCCATCCTGCTAGAGGGAGGGCCGGGAACCGGGGAGCTGTTTTTT	CAILLEGGPGTGELFF
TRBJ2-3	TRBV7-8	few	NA	TGCGCCAGCAGCCAAGATCGATATAGCGGAGCGGTTTATACGCAGTATTTT	CASSQDRYSGAVYTQYF
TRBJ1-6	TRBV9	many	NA	TGTGCCAGCAGCGGGCAGGGCGACGGCGGCTCCTATAATTCACCCCTCCACTTT	CASSGQGDGGSYNSPLHF
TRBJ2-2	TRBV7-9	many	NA	TGTGCCAGCAGCTTAGGTGGAACCGGGGAGCTGTTTTTT	CASSLGGTGELFF
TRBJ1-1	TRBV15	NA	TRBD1	TGTGCCACCAGCAGAGATCCGGGACAGGGTGAAGCTTTCTTT	CATSRDPGQGEAFF
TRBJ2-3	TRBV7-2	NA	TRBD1	TGTGCCAGCAGCTTAGGACAGGGGACTGGAAACACAGATACGCAGTATTTT	CASSLGQGTGNTDTQYF
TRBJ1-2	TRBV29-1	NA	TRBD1	TGCAGCGTCCGGGGCAGGGGGAGTATCGGCTATGGCTACACCTTC	CSVRGRGSIGYGYTF
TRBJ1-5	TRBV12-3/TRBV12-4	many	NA	TGTGCCAGCAGTTTGATAGGGAATCAGCCCCAGCATTTT	CASSLIGNQPQHF
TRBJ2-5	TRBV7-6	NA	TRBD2	TGTGCCAGCAGCCAGACTAGCGGGATAGAGACCCAGTACTTC	CASSQTSGIETQYF
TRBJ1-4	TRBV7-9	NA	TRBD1	TGTGCCAGCAGCTATGGACAGGGTGCGGAAAAACTGTTTTTT	CASSYGQGAEKLFF
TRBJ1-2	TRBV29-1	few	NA	TGCAGCGTTGGTAGCAGGGTTGGCTACACCTTC	CSVGSRVGYTF
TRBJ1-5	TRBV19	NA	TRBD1	TGTGCCAGTAGTGTCGGGACAGGGGGTCAGCCCCAGCATTTT	CASSVGTGGQPQHF
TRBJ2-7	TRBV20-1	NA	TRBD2	TGCAGTGCTCGGGGGGGCGGGAGGCCTTACGAGCAGTACTTC	CSARGGGRPYEQYF
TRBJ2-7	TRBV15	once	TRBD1	TGTGCCAGCAGCTTAGGGTCGAGGGGACAGGGTGGCTACGAGCAGTACTTC	CASSLGSRGQGGYEQYF
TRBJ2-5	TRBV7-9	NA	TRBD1	TGTGCCAGCAGCTATGGACAGGCTCAAGAGACCCAGTACTTC	CASSYGQAQETQYF
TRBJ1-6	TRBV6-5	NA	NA	TGTGCCAGCAGTTTTCCAGGGAACTCACCCTTCCACTTT	CASSFPGNSPFHF
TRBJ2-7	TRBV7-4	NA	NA	TGTGCCAGCAGTTTAGGGGATCAGCCCTACGAGCAGTACTTC	CASSLGDQPYEQYF
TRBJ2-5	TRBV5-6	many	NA	TGTGCCAGCAGCTTGCCCTACTACTTCACCCAAGAGACCCAGTACTTC	CASSLPYYFTQETQYF
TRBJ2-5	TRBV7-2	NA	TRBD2	TGTGCCAGCATCTCCCGACTAGCGGGAGTTTCCCAAGAGACCCAGTACTTC	CASISRLAGVSQETQYF
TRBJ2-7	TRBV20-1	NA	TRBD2	TGCAGTGCTAGCGCTCTAGCGGGAGCCTCCTACGAGCAGTACTTC	CSASALAGASYEQYF
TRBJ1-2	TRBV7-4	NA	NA	TGTGCCAGCGGATCCAGTCAGGGCCGGCACTATGGCTACACCTTT	CASGSSQGRHYGYTF
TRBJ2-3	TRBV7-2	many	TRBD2	TGTGCCAGCAGCCCTGACGCGGGAGGCACAGATACGCAGTATTTT	CASSPDAGGTDTQYF
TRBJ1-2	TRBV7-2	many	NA	TGTGCCAGCAGAATCAGTCGGGACGGCTATGGCTACACCTTC	CASRISRDGYGYTF
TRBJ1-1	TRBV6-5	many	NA	TGTGCCAGCAGCTATCTCCCGGACAGTGAAGCTTTCTTT	CASSYLPDSEAFF
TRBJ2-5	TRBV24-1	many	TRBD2	TGTGCCACCAGTGAGGGACTAGCGGGAGGGCCTCAGACCCAGTACTTC	CATSEGLAGGPQTQYF
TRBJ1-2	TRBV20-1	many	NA	TGCAGCGGGGGGAGGCGCGAATATGGCTACACCTTC	CSGGRREYGYTF
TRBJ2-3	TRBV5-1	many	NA	TGCGCCAGCAGCTCCCTGAGGCCCCCAGATACGCAGTATTTT	CASSSLRPPDTQYF
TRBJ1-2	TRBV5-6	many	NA	TGTGCCAGCAGCTTGGCCCTGCAGCCGATTAACTATGGCTACACCTTC	CASSLALQPINYGYTF
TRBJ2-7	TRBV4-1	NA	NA	TGCGCCAGCAGCCAAGCGGTGGGGGATTACGAGCAGTACTTC	CASSQAVGDYEQYF
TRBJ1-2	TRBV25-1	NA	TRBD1	TGTGCCAGCAATACGACAGGGCATGGCTACACCTTC	CASNTTGHGYTF
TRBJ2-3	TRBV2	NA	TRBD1	TGTGCCAGCAGTGATGGGTTGGGACAGGGGGCGCAGTATTTT	CASSDGLGQGAQYF
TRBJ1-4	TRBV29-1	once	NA	TGCAGCCAGGTGCTCGGGGTAGCTAATGAAAAACTGTTTTTT	CSQVLGVANEKLFF
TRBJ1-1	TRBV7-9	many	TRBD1	TGTCTGACAATACAGGGGTTCACTGAAGCTTTCTTT	CLTIQGFTEAFF
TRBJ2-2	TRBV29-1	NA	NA	TGCAGCGTAGGTGGGGGCCCGAACACCGGGGAGCTGTTTTTT	CSVGGGPNTGELFF
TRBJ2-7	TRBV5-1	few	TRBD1	TGCGCCAGCAGACCGGGGACAGGGCCATCGACCTACGAGCAGTACTTC	CASRPGTGPSTYEQYF